This entry features one T cell receptor (beta chain) sequence. Antigen specificity is unknown. The data are from a study of cytotoxic CD8 clonotypes in ibrutinib-treated CLL. As for the study in general: Treatment had run for a median about twelve months, range 6 to 36, when response samples were taken. Findings of the study overall: The clonality rise at ibrutinib response reflected private clonotype expansion. Clonality rose at ibrutinib response, held steady in sustained remission, and fell toward baseline at progression.

Only in-frame clones appear in the TCRdb table, and some are missing; sequencing was by immunoSEQ multiplex PCR. The sample records 140,000 or so clones, approximately 81% being singletons. This sample comprised PBMCs, obtained after 12 months of ibrutinib treatment. The TCR comes from a human donor with chronic lymphocytic leukemia.

The CDR3 loop reads CATSREVLAGEGAYGYTF. The CDR3 bases are TGTGCCACCAGCAGAGAGGTCCTAGCGGGCGAGGGTGCCTATGGCTACACCTTC. The chain couples TRBV15 to TRBJ1-2; D is ambiguous. The V gene's germline CDR1 is LNHNV and CDR2 YYDKDF (reference sequence). This CDR3 spans 18 amino acids. The V end was cut by 0 bases, the J end by 4 bases, with 21 bases between.